This T cell receptor (beta chain) was retrieved from a study of radiotherapy plus CTLA-4 blockade in lung cancer. Study background: An objective response was seen in 18% of patients, and disease control in 31%.

In the case of this clone: As yet, its antigen is unknown. Distinct nucleotide sequences in the sample also encode this CDR3.

Deletions cut 4 bases from V and 0 bases from J, with 3 bases between. The CDR3 consists of 12 residues. From germline, CDR1 is MDHEN and CDR2 SYDVKM. Whole-study results and caveats: Increased serum interferon-beta after radiation also reportedly predicted response strongly. Among blood TCR repertoires after radiotherapy plus ipilimumab, tumor-derived clones expanded.

Method: immunoSEQ multiplex PCR; TCRdb's copy keeps in-frame clones and lacks some. The table shows about 95,000 clones, with about 80% occurring only once. This chain connects TRBV28 to TRBJ1-1; no firm D call. This material consisted of peripheral blood, taken from a patient treated with radiotherapy plus ipilimumab. This TCR derives from a human donor with non-small cell lung cancer who had stable disease on radiotherapy plus ipilimumab. The CDR3 here is CASSYLNTEAFF. CDR3 in DNA: TGTGCCAGCAGTTATCTGAACACTGAAGCTTTCTTT.